The clone carrying this T cell receptor beta chain appeared many times. The sample originates from a study of T cell repertoires in cytomegalovirus infection. V was pared by 7 bases and J by 5 bases, with 6 bases of the junction left unmatched. Germline V gene lookup returns CDR1 SGHTA and CDR2 FQGNSA. CDR3 size: 15 residues. One entry per CDR3 protein, called by TCRdb with MiXCR from the reads. The sample records roughly 100,000 distinct CDR3 sequences, 16% being singletons. The chain couples TRBV7-2 to TRBJ1-4, with TRBD1 matching over 11 bases. The sample taken for sequencing was PBMCs. The TCR comes from a human donor in good health (CMV status not recorded). Some clones in this sample may be carry-over from other donors' samples. The CDR3 DNA reads TGTGCCAGCACCTTCGGGGACAGGGGGAATGAAAAACTGTTTTTT. It translates to CASTFGDRGNEKLFF.